Listed below are T cell receptor beta chains from one sample, sequenced in a study of blood T cell repertoires in COVID-19. Here immunoSEQ multiplex PCR was the method, and the copy in TCRdb shows in-frame clones only, minus some. The data hold 200,000 to 250,000 clones, with 82% observed a single time. The sequenced sample consisted of peripheral blood. These receptors originate from a woman in her thirties or forties with acute or convalescent COVID-19. Both conserved end residues are part of each CDR3. D genes are given only for firm matches. Only part of the rows carry a size: once, few, many, or a class if the clone is expanded.

CDR3nt: TGTGCCAGTAGTACCTGGACTAGCGTAGGCGAGCAGTACTTC
CDR3aa: CASSTWTSVGEQYF
d_gene: TRBD2
j_gene: TRBJ2-7
abundance: -
v_gene: TRBV19

CDR3nt: TGTGCCAGCAGCTTCAGGGACAGGGGTAAAGGTGGCTACACCTTC
CDR3aa: CASSFRDRGKGGYTF
d_gene: TRBD1
j_gene: TRBJ1-2
abundance: once
v_gene: TRBV5-6

CDR3nt: TGTGCTAGTGGAATCGACGGGGGTCAGACCCAGTACTTC
CDR3aa: CASGIDGGQTQYF
d_gene: -
j_gene: TRBJ2-5
abundance: -
v_gene: TRBV12-5

CDR3nt: TGTGCCAGCAGGAGGGGGACAGGGCTCTATGGCTACACCTTC
CDR3aa: CASRRGTGLYGYTF
d_gene: TRBD1
j_gene: TRBJ1-2
abundance: -
v_gene: TRBV2

CDR3nt: TGTGCCAGTAGTTCCCGACAGGGACCCTACGAGCAGTACTTC
CDR3aa: CASSSRQGPYEQYF
d_gene: TRBD1
j_gene: TRBJ2-7
abundance: -
v_gene: TRBV19

CDR3nt: TGCGCCAGCAGCTTGGCCTCAGGGGCCCCGGGACAGGTGAACACTGAAGCTTTCTTT
CDR3aa: CASSLASGAPGQVNTEAFF
d_gene: TRBD1
j_gene: TRBJ1-1
abundance: -
v_gene: TRBV5-1

CDR3nt: TGTGCCAGCAGCTTGGGGGGAAGGGGTAGCGGGCCTCGGACAGATACGCAGTATTTT
CDR3aa: CASSLGGRGSGPRTDTQYF
d_gene: TRBD2
j_gene: TRBJ2-3
abundance: -
v_gene: TRBV5-8

CDR3nt: TGTGCCAGCAGCATCGCACTAGCGGGAGGGATAGGAAACGGGGAGCTGTTTTTT
CDR3aa: CASSIALAGGIGNGELFF
d_gene: TRBD2
j_gene: TRBJ2-2
abundance: once
v_gene: TRBV13

CDR3nt: TGTGCCTGGAGTGGGGAGCGGGAGGGCCCGTACGAGCAGTACTTC
CDR3aa: CAWSGEREGPYEQYF
d_gene: TRBD2
j_gene: TRBJ2-7
abundance: -
v_gene: TRBV30

CDR3nt: TGTGCCAGCAGCCATCCGACAGTATCGAACACTGAAGCTTTCTTT
CDR3aa: CASSHPTVSNTEAFF
d_gene: -
j_gene: TRBJ1-1
abundance: -
v_gene: TRBV5-4

CDR3nt: TGTGCCAGCAGTTACTTTGTTGACAGGGGCGGTGAAGCTTTCTTT
CDR3aa: CASSYFVDRGGEAFF
d_gene: TRBD1
j_gene: TRBJ1-1
abundance: -
v_gene: TRBV6-2/TRBV6-3

CDR3nt: TGTGCCACCAGTGATGCAAGTCAGGGCACAGATACGCAGTATTTT
CDR3aa: CATSDASQGTDTQYF
d_gene: -
j_gene: TRBJ2-3
abundance: once
v_gene: TRBV24-1

CDR3nt: TGTGCCTGGAGCAGGGGGCTAGCGGGAGTCGACTCCTACAATGAGCAGTTCTTC
CDR3aa: CAWSRGLAGVDSYNEQFF
d_gene: TRBD2
j_gene: TRBJ2-1
abundance: -
v_gene: TRBV30

CDR3nt: TGTGCCTGGAAAGGGCTAGCGGGAACCGGGGAGCTGTTTTTT
CDR3aa: CAWKGLAGTGELFF
d_gene: TRBD2
j_gene: TRBJ2-2
abundance: -
v_gene: TRBV30

CDR3nt: TGTGCTAGTGGTTACGACCTTAGCGGGAGTGTGGAGACCCAGTACTTC
CDR3aa: CASGYDLSGSVETQYF
d_gene: TRBD2
j_gene: TRBJ2-5
abundance: -
v_gene: TRBV12-5

CDR3nt: TGTGCCAGCAGTGGGCCCATTCTGGGCTACACCTTC
CDR3aa: CASSGPILGYTF
d_gene: -
j_gene: TRBJ1-2
abundance: -
v_gene: TRBV25-1

CDR3nt: TGTGCCAGCAATAACGGACTAGCGACCTACGAGCAGTACTTC
CDR3aa: CASNNGLATYEQYF
d_gene: TRBD2
j_gene: TRBJ2-7
abundance: few
v_gene: TRBV2